This entry is about one T cell receptor beta chain. What it binds is unknown. TCRdb passed the 5' RACE reads through MiXCR, listing each CDR3 protein once. The data contain approximately 1.8 million distinct CDR3 sequences, around a third of them singletons. The CDR3 loop spans 14 amino acids. Between the trimmed V and J ends, which lost 6 bases and 11 bases, there was a span of 22 bases. Germline V gene lookup returns CDR1 MNHEY and CDR2 SMNVEV (reference sequence). The data belong to a study of identical twins. Study results and limitations: Excess twin sharing in beta out-of-frame sequences was weaker. A partial confounding effect on zero-insertion analyses could come from invariant MAIT and iNKT cells. Models underestimated how often monozygotic twins shared out-of-frame TCR alpha. Rather than following the same donors, the conclusions depended on cross-sectional statistical analysis.

The sequencing sample was made of cord blood. The V gene is TRBV27, the J gene TRBJ2-5; tentatively, D is TRBD2 (6 bases). This receptor was obtained from a newborn girl in good health. The CDR3 bases are TGTGCCAGCAGCCCTAAGGACTACTCTAATGAGCAGTACTTC. This encodes CASSPKDYSNEQYF.